This T cell receptor beta chain appears in the sequencing data of a study of human T cells and chemical hapten exposure. The overall study: Small differences in pooled library volume mainly drove the variation in TCR yields per sample.

Germline lookup yields CDR1 MNHNY and CDR2 SVGAGI (reference sequence). J gave up 1 base and V 0 bases, and 0 bases lay outside the gene matches. This CDR3 comprises 16 residues. This clonotype was found many times. Its target is not known. Overall study findings and caveats: Sensitization with DPC brought no change to TCRs above 1 in 1000 in frequency.

Time point of the sample: healthy volunteer bleed at 6 weeks. Unseparated into fractions, whole blood served as the source from which total RNA was extracted. In the library, unique molecular identifiers were attached to individual cDNA molecules. Original methodology: The median was approximately 89,000 TCRs per sample, ranging roughly 20,000 to 750,000. Each CDR3 protein is one row after TCRdb ran MiXCR on the RACE reads. The V and J calls here are based on TCRdb, not the publication. The sample records about 77,000 distinct CDR3 sequences, roughly 7.9% being singletons. The specimen sequenced was whole blood. The origin of this receptor is a female donor in good health. Some clones in this sample may be carry-over from other donors' samples. This chain connects TRBV6-6 to TRBJ1-6, with 7 bases aligning to TRBD1. The CDR3 DNA sequence: TGTGCCAGCAGTTACTCGACAGGGTCCTATAATTCACCCCTCCACTTT. This sequence encodes CASSYSTGSYNSPLHF.